The source of this T cell receptor (beta chain) is a study of T cell responses to AZD1222 COVID-19 vaccine. Here immunoSEQ multiplex PCR was the method, and the copy in TCRdb shows in-frame clones only, minus some. The sample carries 15,000 or so clones, about 80% recorded once. Germline CDR1 LGHDT, CDR2 YNNKEL (reference sequence). V lost 3 bases, J lost 4 bases, and 6 bases stayed unmatched. This CDR3 spans 15 amino acids. This TCR was sampled from an adult who received the AZD1222 COVID-19 vaccine. The genes are TRBV3-1 (or the pseudogene TRBV3-2) and TRBJ2-7; 10 bases agree with TRBD1. Specimen: peripheral blood, collected 28 days after the second AZD1222 dose. The CDR3 nucleotides are TGTGCCAGCAGCCACCGACAGGGGGCTATGTACGAGCAGTACTTC. Protein sequence: CASSHRQGAMYEQYF.